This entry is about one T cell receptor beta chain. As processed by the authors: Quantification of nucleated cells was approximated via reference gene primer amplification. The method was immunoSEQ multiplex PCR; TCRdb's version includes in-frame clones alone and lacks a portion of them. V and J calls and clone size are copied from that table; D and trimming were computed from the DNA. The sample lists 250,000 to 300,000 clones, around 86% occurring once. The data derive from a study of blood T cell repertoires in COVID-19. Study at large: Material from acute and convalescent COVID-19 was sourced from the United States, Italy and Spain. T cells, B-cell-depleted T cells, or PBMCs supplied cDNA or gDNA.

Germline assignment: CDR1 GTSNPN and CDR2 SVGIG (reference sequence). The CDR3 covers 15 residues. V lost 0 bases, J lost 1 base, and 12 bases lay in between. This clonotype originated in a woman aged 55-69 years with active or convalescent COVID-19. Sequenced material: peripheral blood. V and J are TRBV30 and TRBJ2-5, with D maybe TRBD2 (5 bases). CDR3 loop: CAWSVATGFQETQYF. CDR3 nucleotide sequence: TGTGCCTGGAGTGTAGCCACGGGGTTCCAAGAGACCCAGTACTTC.